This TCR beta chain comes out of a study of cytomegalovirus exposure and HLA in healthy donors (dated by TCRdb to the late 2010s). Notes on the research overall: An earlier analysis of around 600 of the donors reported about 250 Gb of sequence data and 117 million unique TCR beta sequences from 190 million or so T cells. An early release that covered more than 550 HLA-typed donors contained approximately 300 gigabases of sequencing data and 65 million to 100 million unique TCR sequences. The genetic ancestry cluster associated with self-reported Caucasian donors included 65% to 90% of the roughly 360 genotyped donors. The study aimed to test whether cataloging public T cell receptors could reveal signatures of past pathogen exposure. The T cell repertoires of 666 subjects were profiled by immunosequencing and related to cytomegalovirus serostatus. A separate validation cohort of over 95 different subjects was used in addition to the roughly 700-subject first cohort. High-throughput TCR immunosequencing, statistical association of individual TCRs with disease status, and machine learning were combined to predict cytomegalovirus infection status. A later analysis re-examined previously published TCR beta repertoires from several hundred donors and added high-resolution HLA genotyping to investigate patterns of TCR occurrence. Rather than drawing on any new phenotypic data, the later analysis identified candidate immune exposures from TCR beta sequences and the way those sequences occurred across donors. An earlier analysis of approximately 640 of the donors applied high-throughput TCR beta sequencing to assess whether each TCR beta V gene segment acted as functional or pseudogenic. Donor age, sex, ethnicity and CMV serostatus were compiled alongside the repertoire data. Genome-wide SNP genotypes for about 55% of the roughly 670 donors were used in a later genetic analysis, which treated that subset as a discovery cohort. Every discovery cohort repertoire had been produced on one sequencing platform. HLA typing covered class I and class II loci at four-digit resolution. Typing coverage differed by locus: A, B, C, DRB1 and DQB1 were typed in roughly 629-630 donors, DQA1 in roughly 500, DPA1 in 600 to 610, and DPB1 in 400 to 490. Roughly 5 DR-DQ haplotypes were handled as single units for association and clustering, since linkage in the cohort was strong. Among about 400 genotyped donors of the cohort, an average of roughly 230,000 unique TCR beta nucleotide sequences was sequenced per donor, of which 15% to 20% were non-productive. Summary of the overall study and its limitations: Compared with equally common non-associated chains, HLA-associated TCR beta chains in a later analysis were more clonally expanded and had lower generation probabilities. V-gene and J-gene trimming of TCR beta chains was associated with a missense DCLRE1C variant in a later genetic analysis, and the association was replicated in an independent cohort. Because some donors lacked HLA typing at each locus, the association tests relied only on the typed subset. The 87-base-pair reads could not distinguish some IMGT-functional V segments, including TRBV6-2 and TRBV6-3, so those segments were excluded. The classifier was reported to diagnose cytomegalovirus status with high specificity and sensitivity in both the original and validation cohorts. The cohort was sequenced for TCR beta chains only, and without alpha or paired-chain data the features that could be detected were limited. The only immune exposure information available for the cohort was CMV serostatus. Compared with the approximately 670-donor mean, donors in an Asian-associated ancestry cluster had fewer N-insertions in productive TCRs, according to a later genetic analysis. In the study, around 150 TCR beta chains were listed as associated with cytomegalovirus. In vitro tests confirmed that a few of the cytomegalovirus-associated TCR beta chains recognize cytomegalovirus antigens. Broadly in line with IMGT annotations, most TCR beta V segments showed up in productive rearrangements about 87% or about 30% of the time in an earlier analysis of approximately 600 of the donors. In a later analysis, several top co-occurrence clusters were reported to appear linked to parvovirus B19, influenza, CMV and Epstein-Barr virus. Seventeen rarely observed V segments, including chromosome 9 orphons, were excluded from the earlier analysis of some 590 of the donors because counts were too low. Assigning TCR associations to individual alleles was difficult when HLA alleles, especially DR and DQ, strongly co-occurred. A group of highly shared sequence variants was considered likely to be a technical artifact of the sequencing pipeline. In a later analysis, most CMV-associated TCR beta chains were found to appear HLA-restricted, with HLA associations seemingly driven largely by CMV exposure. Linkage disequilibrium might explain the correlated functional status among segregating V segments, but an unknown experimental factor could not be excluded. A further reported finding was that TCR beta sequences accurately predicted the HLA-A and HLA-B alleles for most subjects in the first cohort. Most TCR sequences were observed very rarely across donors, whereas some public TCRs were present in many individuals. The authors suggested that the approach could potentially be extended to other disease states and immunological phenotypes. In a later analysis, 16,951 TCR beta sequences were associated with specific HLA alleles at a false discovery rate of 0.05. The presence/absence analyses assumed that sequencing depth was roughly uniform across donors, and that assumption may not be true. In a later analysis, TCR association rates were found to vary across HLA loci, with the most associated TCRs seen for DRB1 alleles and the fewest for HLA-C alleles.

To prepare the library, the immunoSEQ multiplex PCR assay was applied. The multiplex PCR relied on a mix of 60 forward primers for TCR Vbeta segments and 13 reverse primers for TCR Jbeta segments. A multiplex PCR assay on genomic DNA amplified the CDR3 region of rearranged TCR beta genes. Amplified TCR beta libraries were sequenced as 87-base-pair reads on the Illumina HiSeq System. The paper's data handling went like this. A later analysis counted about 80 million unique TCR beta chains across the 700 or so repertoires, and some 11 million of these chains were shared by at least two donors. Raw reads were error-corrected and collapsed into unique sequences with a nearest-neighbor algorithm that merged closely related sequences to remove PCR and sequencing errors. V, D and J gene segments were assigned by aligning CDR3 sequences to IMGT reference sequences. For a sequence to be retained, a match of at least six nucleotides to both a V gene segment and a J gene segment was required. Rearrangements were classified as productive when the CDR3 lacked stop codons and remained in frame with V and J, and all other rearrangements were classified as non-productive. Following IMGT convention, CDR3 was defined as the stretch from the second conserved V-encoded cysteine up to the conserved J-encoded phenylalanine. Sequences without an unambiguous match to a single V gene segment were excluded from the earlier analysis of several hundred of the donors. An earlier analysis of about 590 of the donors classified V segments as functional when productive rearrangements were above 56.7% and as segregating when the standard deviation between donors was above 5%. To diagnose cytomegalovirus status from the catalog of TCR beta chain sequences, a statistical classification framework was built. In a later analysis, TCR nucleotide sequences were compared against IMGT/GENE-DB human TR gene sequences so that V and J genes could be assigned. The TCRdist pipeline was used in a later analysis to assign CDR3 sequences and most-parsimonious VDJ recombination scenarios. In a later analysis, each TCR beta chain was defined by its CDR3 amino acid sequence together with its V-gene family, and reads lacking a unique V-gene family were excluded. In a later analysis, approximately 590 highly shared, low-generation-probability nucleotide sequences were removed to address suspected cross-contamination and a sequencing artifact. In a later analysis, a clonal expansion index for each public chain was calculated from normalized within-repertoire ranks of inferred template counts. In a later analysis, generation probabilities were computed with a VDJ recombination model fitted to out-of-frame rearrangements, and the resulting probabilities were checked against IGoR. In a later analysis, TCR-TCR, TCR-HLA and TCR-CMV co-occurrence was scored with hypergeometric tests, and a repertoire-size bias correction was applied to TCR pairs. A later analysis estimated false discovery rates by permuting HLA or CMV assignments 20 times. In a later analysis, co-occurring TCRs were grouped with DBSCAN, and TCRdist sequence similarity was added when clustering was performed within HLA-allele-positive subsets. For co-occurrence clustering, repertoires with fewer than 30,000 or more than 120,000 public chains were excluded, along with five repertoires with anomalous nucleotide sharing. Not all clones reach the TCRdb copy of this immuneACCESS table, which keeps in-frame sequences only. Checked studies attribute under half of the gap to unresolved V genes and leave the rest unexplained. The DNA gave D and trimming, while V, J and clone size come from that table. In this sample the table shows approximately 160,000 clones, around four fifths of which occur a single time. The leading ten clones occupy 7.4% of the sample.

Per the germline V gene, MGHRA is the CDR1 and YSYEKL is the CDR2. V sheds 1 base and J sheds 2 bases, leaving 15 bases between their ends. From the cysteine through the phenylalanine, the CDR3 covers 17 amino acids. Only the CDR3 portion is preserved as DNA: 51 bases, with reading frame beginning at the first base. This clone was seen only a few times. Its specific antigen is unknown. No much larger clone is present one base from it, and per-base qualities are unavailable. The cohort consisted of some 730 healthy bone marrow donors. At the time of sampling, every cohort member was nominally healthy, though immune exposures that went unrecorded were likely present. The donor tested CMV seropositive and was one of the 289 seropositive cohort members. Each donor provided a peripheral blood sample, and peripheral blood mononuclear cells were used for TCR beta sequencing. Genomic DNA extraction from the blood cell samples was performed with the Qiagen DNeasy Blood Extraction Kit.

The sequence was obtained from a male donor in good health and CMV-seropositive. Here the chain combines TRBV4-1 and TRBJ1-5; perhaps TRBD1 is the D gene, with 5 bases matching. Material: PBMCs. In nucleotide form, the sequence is TGCGCCAGCAGCCAAGTTGGTACAGGCGCAGGCAATCAGCCCCAGCATTTT. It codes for CASSQVGTGAGNQPQHF.